Listed below are T cell receptor beta chains from one sample, sequenced in a study of shared T cell receptors in the human thymus. Sequenced by immunoSEQ multiplex PCR; TCRdb stores in-frame clones only, minus some. The sample lists about 660,000 clones, approximately 87% occurring once. These data were also reused for a study on human thymus T cells.

The sequenced sample consisted of thymocytes. Receptors were obtained from a boy younger than two with a congenital heart defect. The CDR3 runs from the conserved cysteine through the conserved F or W. The D gene is left open where the match is weak. Clone size is stated in some rows and not others, as once, few, many or a class when expanded.

clone size: -
D gene: TRBD2
V gene: TRBV6-5
J gene: TRBJ2-1
CDR3 DNA: TGTGCCAGCTCCACCGGACTAGCGAGTGAGCAGTTCTTC
CDR3 protein: CASSTGLASEQFF

clone size: -
D gene: TRBD2
V gene: TRBV18
J gene: TRBJ2-4
CDR3 DNA: TGTGCCAGCTCACCAAGTCCCGGGACTAGCGGGAACCATCTAGCCAAAAACATTCAGTACTTC
CDR3 protein: CASSPSPGTSGNHLAKNIQYF

clone size: once
D gene: -
V gene: TRBV29-1
J gene: TRBJ2-5
CDR3 DNA: TGCAGCGTTGAGGGGGGAAGTAGCCAAGAGACCCAGTACTTC
CDR3 protein: CSVEGGSSQETQYF

clone size: -
D gene: -
V gene: TRBV11-2
J gene: TRBJ2-7
CDR3 DNA: TGTGCCAGCAGCTTAGGATTAGACAGGCACCAGGAGCAGTACTTC
CDR3 protein: CASSLGLDRHQEQYF

clone size: -
D gene: -
V gene: TRBV28
J gene: TRBJ2-5
CDR3 DNA: TGTGCCAGCAGTCCACACAGGATCCAAGAGACCCAGTACTTC
CDR3 protein: CASSPHRIQETQYF

clone size: -
D gene: TRBD1
V gene: TRBV29-1
J gene: TRBJ1-2
CDR3 DNA: TGCAGCGTTGTAGGGACAGGCCCTTGGGATGGCTACACCTTC
CDR3 protein: CSVVGTGPWDGYTF

clone size: -
D gene: -
V gene: TRBV4-1
J gene: TRBJ2-1
CDR3 DNA: TGCGCCAGCAGCCAAGATCGAGGGGTGGGTAGGGGGAGCTCCTACAATGAGCAGTTCTTC
CDR3 protein: CASSQDRGVGRGSSYNEQFF

clone size: -
D gene: TRBD2
V gene: TRBV9
J gene: TRBJ2-2
CDR3 DNA: TGTGCCAGCAGCGTAGGTACCGCTAGCGGGAGGGCCGTCACCGGGGAGCTGTTTTTT
CDR3 protein: CASSVGTASGRAVTGELFF

clone size: -
D gene: -
V gene: TRBV4-3
J gene: TRBJ2-5
CDR3 DNA: TGCGCCAGCAGCCACCTGAGTGATCAGGGGACCCAGTACTTC
CDR3 protein: CASSHLSDQGTQYF

clone size: -
D gene: -
V gene: TRBV20-1
J gene: TRBJ1-1
CDR3 DNA: TGCAGTGCCAGACCACACAGGGCTTTCTTT
CDR3 protein: CSARPHRAFF

clone size: -
D gene: TRBD2
V gene: TRBV11-2
J gene: TRBJ2-3
CDR3 DNA: TGTGCCAGCAGCTTAACTAGCGGGAGGGCCAGTGATACGCAGTATTTT
CDR3 protein: CASSLTSGRASDTQYF

clone size: -
D gene: TRBD1
V gene: TRBV28
J gene: TRBJ2-7
CDR3 DNA: TGTGCCAGCAGTTTTGGGGAGACAGGGGCCTTGGAGCAGTACTTC
CDR3 protein: CASSFGETGALEQYF

clone size: -
D gene: TRBD1
V gene: TRBV18
J gene: TRBJ1-1
CDR3 DNA: TGTGCCAGCTCACCACGGGAGGCAGGGGGCTCGACTGAAGCTTTCTTT
CDR3 protein: CASSPREAGGSTEAFF

clone size: -
D gene: -
V gene: TRBV14
J gene: TRBJ1-2
CDR3 DNA: TGTGCCAGCAGCCAAGAAAAAACGCGGGGGGGATATGGCTACACCTTC
CDR3 protein: CASSQEKTRGGYGYTF

clone size: -
D gene: TRBD1
V gene: TRBV11-3
J gene: TRBJ1-2
CDR3 DNA: TGTGCCAGCAGCTCCCCCCGGGACAGGGATTATGGCTACACCTTC
CDR3 protein: CASSSPRDRDYGYTF

clone size: -
D gene: TRBD1
V gene: TRBV4-3
J gene: TRBJ2-3
CDR3 DNA: TGCGCCAGCAGCCGAGGACAGGGAGCGGCAGATACGCAGTATTTT
CDR3 protein: CASSRGQGAADTQYF

clone size: once
D gene: -
V gene: TRBV11-2
J gene: TRBJ2-1
CDR3 DNA: TGTGCCAGCAGGGGAGGCGGAAGAGGCTACAATGAGCAGTTCTTC
CDR3 protein: CASRGGGRGYNEQFF

clone size: -
D gene: -
V gene: TRBV2
J gene: TRBJ1-4
CDR3 DNA: TGTGCCAGCAGTCCAGGCGGACTCGCAACTAATGAAAAACTGTTTTTT
CDR3 protein: CASSPGGLATNEKLFF

clone size: -
D gene: TRBD2
V gene: TRBV5-4
J gene: TRBJ2-3
CDR3 DNA: TGTGCCAGCAGCCAGGGACTAGCGGGGGCAGATACGCAGTATTTT
CDR3 protein: CASSQGLAGADTQYF

clone size: -
D gene: -
V gene: TRBV10-3
J gene: TRBJ2-7
CDR3 DNA: TGTGCCATCAGGAACGGACAGACCTACGAGCAGTACTTC
CDR3 protein: CAIRNGQTYEQYF

clone size: -
D gene: -
V gene: TRBV9
J gene: TRBJ1-4
CDR3 DNA: TGTGCCAGCAGCCCACAACGGGGCGGGGATGAAAAACTGTTTTTT
CDR3 protein: CASSPQRGGDEKLFF

clone size: -
D gene: TRBD1
V gene: TRBV20-1
J gene: TRBJ1-2
CDR3 DNA: TGCAGTGTACAGGGGAACTATGGCTACACCTTC
CDR3 protein: CSVQGNYGYTF

clone size: -
D gene: -
V gene: TRBV30
J gene: TRBJ2-3
CDR3 DNA: TGTGCCTGGAGTGATGAAGGGGGAGTCATTAGCACAGATACGCAGTATTTT
CDR3 protein: CAWSDEGGVISTDTQYF

clone size: -
D gene: TRBD1
V gene: TRBV7-9
J gene: TRBJ2-7
CDR3 DNA: TGTGCCAGCAGCCACAGTGGGGACAGGCTATACGAGCAGTACTTC
CDR3 protein: CASSHSGDRLYEQYF

clone size: once
D gene: -
V gene: TRBV11-2
J gene: TRBJ2-4
CDR3 DNA: TGTGCCAGCAGCGCGCCCCTAGCCAAAAACATTCAGTACTTC
CDR3 protein: CASSAPLAKNIQYF

clone size: -
D gene: TRBD2
V gene: TRBV14
J gene: TRBJ2-4
CDR3 DNA: TGTGCCAGCAGCCAAGATCGAGCGGGAGGGAGCATTCAGTACTTC
CDR3 protein: CASSQDRAGGSIQYF

clone size: -
D gene: -
V gene: TRBV11-2
J gene: TRBJ2-7
CDR3 DNA: TGTGCCAGCAGCTTTAATCCTAGCTCCTACGAGCAGTACTTC
CDR3 protein: CASSFNPSSYEQYF

clone size: -
D gene: -
V gene: TRBV10-3
J gene: TRBJ2-1
CDR3 DNA: TGTGCCATCAGTGAGTCGAAATCTCCGACATTATTGAACAATGAGCAGTTCTTC
CDR3 protein: CAISESKSPTLLNNEQFF

clone size: -
D gene: -
V gene: TRBV21-1
J gene: TRBJ2-7
CDR3 DNA: TGTGCCAGCAGCAAAGCGCCTGGGACCGGGACTAGCGGGAGGGATAGATTCTACGAGCAGTACTTC
CDR3 protein: CASSKAPGTGTSGRDRFYEQYF

clone size: -
D gene: TRBD1
V gene: TRBV18
J gene: TRBJ2-1
CDR3 DNA: TGTGCCAGCTCACCCCAGGGGGCGCCCCCCCTTTCCCACAATGAGCAGTTCTTC
CDR3 protein: CASSPQGAPPLSHNEQFF

clone size: -
D gene: TRBD2
V gene: TRBV7-9
J gene: TRBJ2-7
CDR3 DNA: TGTGCCAGCAGCTTAGAACTAGCGGGAAGGGACGAGCAGTACTTC
CDR3 protein: CASSLELAGRDEQYF

clone size: -
D gene: -
V gene: TRBV28
J gene: TRBJ2-5
CDR3 DNA: TGTGCCAGCAGTCAAGAGGGTACAGACGGGGGTGAAGAGACCCAGTACTTC
CDR3 protein: CASSQEGTDGGEETQYF

clone size: -
D gene: TRBD1
V gene: TRBV6-1
J gene: TRBJ2-7
CDR3 DNA: TGTGCCAGCAGGATCGGACAGGGGGTCCACGAGCAGTACTTC
CDR3 protein: CASRIGQGVHEQYF

clone size: -
D gene: TRBD2
V gene: TRBV4-1
J gene: TRBJ2-3
CDR3 DNA: TGCGCCAGCAGCCAAGAGGTCTTCACGGTTCCTAGCGGGAGGGCCTCAGATACGCAGTATTTT
CDR3 protein: CASSQEVFTVPSGRASDTQYF

clone size: -
D gene: TRBD2
V gene: TRBV15
J gene: TRBJ2-1
CDR3 DNA: TGTGCCACCAGCAGGAGAGGACTAGCGGGAGGACTTTCCTACAATGAGCAGTTCTTC
CDR3 protein: CATSRRGLAGGLSYNEQFF

clone size: -
D gene: -
V gene: TRBV14
J gene: TRBJ1-2
CDR3 DNA: TGTGCCAGCAGCCAAGACAGGGCCCCCTATGGCTACACCTTC
CDR3 protein: CASSQDRAPYGYTF

clone size: -
D gene: TRBD1
V gene: TRBV5-6
J gene: TRBJ2-7
CDR3 DNA: TGTGCCAGCAGCTTGAGGGGACAGTCGACCTACGAGCAGTACTTC
CDR3 protein: CASSLRGQSTYEQYF

clone size: -
D gene: TRBD1
V gene: TRBV29-1
J gene: TRBJ1-2
CDR3 DNA: TGCAGCGCGCTGGGACAGGGGGACTATGGCTACACCTTC
CDR3 protein: CSALGQGDYGYTF

clone size: -
D gene: TRBD1
V gene: TRBV7-6
J gene: TRBJ1-1
CDR3 DNA: TGTGCCAGCAGCTTAAAGGGCGACAGGGTGAACACTGAAGCTTTCTTT
CDR3 protein: CASSLKGDRVNTEAFF

clone size: -
D gene: TRBD1
V gene: TRBV11-2
J gene: TRBJ1-2
CDR3 DNA: TGTGCCAGCAACATTGGACAGGCCCCTGGCTACACCTTC
CDR3 protein: CASNIGQAPGYTF

clone size: once
D gene: TRBD2
V gene: TRBV4-2
J gene: TRBJ2-3
CDR3 DNA: TGTGCCAGCAGCCAAGCCCTAGCGGGAGAGCCCACAGATACGCAGTATTTT
CDR3 protein: CASSQALAGEPTDTQYF

clone size: few
D gene: TRBD2
V gene: TRBV19
J gene: TRBJ2-1
CDR3 DNA: TGTGCCAGTAGTTACCCAAGCGGGAGCTCCTACAATGAGCAGTTCTTC
CDR3 protein: CASSYPSGSSYNEQFF

clone size: -
D gene: TRBD2
V gene: TRBV15
J gene: TRBJ2-2
CDR3 DNA: TGTGCCACCGGACGATTTAGAACTAGCGGGTCCACCGGGGAGCTGTTTTTT
CDR3 protein: CATGRFRTSGSTGELFF

clone size: -
D gene: -
V gene: TRBV4-3
J gene: TRBJ2-1
CDR3 DNA: TGCGCCAGCAGCCAGGAGGACAGCTACAATGAGCAGTTCTTC
CDR3 protein: CASSQEDSYNEQFF

clone size: -
D gene: TRBD2
V gene: TRBV6-1
J gene: TRBJ2-2
CDR3 DNA: TGTGCCAGCAGTGGACTGACTAGCGGGGACACCGGGGAGCTGTTTTTT
CDR3 protein: CASSGLTSGDTGELFF

clone size: -
D gene: TRBD1
V gene: TRBV5-5
J gene: TRBJ1-2
CDR3 DNA: TGTGCCAGCAGCTCCGACAGGGGATGGGGCTACACCTTC
CDR3 protein: CASSSDRGWGYTF

clone size: -
D gene: -
V gene: TRBV5-4
J gene: TRBJ2-5
CDR3 DNA: TGTGCCAGCAGCTTGGTGCGGGAAGAGACCCAGTACTTC
CDR3 protein: CASSLVREETQYF

clone size: -
D gene: TRBD2
V gene: TRBV11-2
J gene: TRBJ2-5
CDR3 DNA: TGTGCCAGCAGCTTCCGGACTAGCGGAGACTCGCCTCAAGAGACCCAGTACTTC
CDR3 protein: CASSFRTSGDSPQETQYF

clone size: -
D gene: TRBD1
V gene: TRBV18
J gene: TRBJ2-7
CDR3 DNA: TGTGCCAGCTCACAACGGGGACAGGGTGCCTCCTACGAGCAGTACTTC
CDR3 protein: CASSQRGQGASYEQYF

clone size: -
D gene: -
V gene: TRBV5-6
J gene: TRBJ2-5
CDR3 DNA: TGTGCCAGCAGCTGCCGGGGGAAACAGGGGTACCAAGAGACCCAGTACTTC
CDR3 protein: CASSCRGKQGYQETQYF

clone size: -
D gene: TRBD2
V gene: TRBV10-3
J gene: TRBJ2-1
CDR3 DNA: TGTGCCATCAGTGAGAACTTGGGAGGGTTGACCTACAATGAGCAGTTCTTC
CDR3 protein: CAISENLGGLTYNEQFF

clone size: -
D gene: TRBD1
V gene: TRBV6-5
J gene: TRBJ2-7
CDR3 DNA: TGTGCCAGCAGCCGAGGGACAGGGCACGTTCGGGAGCAGTACTTC
CDR3 protein: CASSRGTGHVREQYF

clone size: -
D gene: TRBD1
V gene: TRBV12-5
J gene: TRBJ2-3
CDR3 DNA: TGTGCTAGTGGTTGGACAGGGGGAGATACGCAGTATTTT
CDR3 protein: CASGWTGGDTQYF

clone size: -
D gene: -
V gene: TRBV19
J gene: TRBJ1-2
CDR3 DNA: TGTGCCAGTAATCTAGTCGGAAACTATGGCTACACCTTC
CDR3 protein: CASNLVGNYGYTF

clone size: once
D gene: TRBD1
V gene: TRBV29-1
J gene: TRBJ2-4
CDR3 DNA: TGCAGCGTTGAAGGACAGGGCGGGGCCAAAAACATTCAGTACTTC
CDR3 protein: CSVEGQGGAKNIQYF